This T cell receptor beta chain comes out of a study of blood T cell repertoires in COVID-19. V shed 3 bases, J shed 4 bases, and the junction held 4 bases outside the gene matches. Germline CDR1 SGHAT, CDR2 FQNNGV. The CDR3 sequence is 14 residues long. Seattle-derived patients entered the study during active infection and were followed longitudinally. Produced via immunoSEQ multiplex PCR; TCRdb's table is partial and in-frame only. The sample shows approximately 200,000 clones, around 85% of them seen only once. The TCR was taken from a person aged 65-85 years with COVID-19, enrolled during active disease. V usage is TRBV11-2 and J usage is TRBJ2-5; 8 nucleotides align to TRBD1. The specimen sequenced was peripheral blood. The CDR3 DNA reads TGTGCCAGCAGCTTGGACAGGGTGGTAGAGACCCAGTACTTC. As protein: CASSLDRVVETQYF.